What follows are 22 T cell receptor beta chains derived from one specimen sequenced in a study of T cells in women clearing cervical HPV infection. The table came from immunoSEQ multiplex PCR; TCRdb's copy has only in-frame clones and leaves some out. With about 30,000 clones in the sample, the ten largest clones hold about 4.6%. Sequenced: blood buffy coat. These receptors all stem from a woman between 18 and 70 years old with a cervical HPV16 infection that either progressed to CIN3+ or cleared (not recorded which).

Points on this clone: The CDR3 end falls 3 residues outside the read, so it is completed with the germline J gene. The V call is TRBV19, the J call TRBJ2-3; TRBD2 agrees at 10 bases. This CDR3 spans 16 amino acids. Germline CDR1 and CDR2: LNHDA and SQIVND (reference sequence). The V segment lost 6 bases and the J segment 6 bases; nucleotides outside the gene matches: 12. CDR3 region: CASRRTSGVVKDTQYF. CDR3 DNA (partial): TGTGCCAGTAGACGAACTAGCGGGGTAGTCAAGGATACG.

About this clone itself: From the germline J gene comes the end of the CDR3, since the read stops 3 residues before it. The chain employs TRBV5-6 and TRBJ1-2; a weak D match, TRBD1 (6 bases). The CDR3 is 14 residues long. CDR1 is SGHDT and CDR2 is YYEEEE in the germline V gene. The CDR3 sequence is CASSLAQGRKGYTF. Partial CDR3 DNA: TGTGCCAGCAGCTTGGCCCAGGGGAGAAAAGGC.

On this clone: The read ends 3 residues early relative to the CDR3; the germline J gene fills the gap. The V gene is TRBV19, the J gene TRBJ1-1, with unresolved D. The CDR3 totals 13 residues. CDR1 and CDR2 (germline): LNHDA, SQIVND (reference sequence). The CDR3 DNA, read in part, is TGTGCCAGTTGTGGGAGGGCGGGAGAGACA. Translation: CASCGRAGET. The whole CDR3 protein reads CASCGRAGETAFF.

To note about this clone: The read halts 3 residues ahead of the CDR3 end, with the missing end drawn from the germline J gene. This chain links TRBV30 with TRBJ1-4, with D perhaps matching TRBD1 (6 bases). Germline assignment: CDR1 GTSNPN and CDR2 SVGIG (reference sequence). This CDR3 has 12 residues. V was clipped by 5 bases and J by 7 bases, with 11 bases between them. CDR3 bases read: TGTGCCTGGGACCACAGGGCTGAAAAA. Its protein is CAWDHRAEK. The entire CDR3 protein is CAWDHRAEKLFF.

In regard to this clone: Read sequence stops 3 residues before the CDR3 end, and the germline J gene provides the missing end. V usage is TRBV25-1 and J usage is TRBJ2-1; 8 nucleotides agree with TRBD2. CDR3 length: 14 amino acids. CDR1 is MGHDK, CDR2 SYGVNS, per germline. Unmatched junction bases numbered 8, after V lost 5 bases and J lost 8 bases. CDR3 residues: CASSLAGGKDEQFF. The part of the CDR3 DNA that was read is TGTGCCAGCAGTTTGGCGGGAGGAAAAGATGAG.

Worth noting for this clone: Read coverage stops 3 residues before the CDR3 terminus; the germline J gene supplies the remainder. This chain connects TRBV5-1 to TRBJ2-5; TRBD1 matches 8 bases. J gave up 5 bases and V 5 bases, and 11 bases lay outside the gene matches. The CDR3 covers 15 residues. Germline V gives CDR1 SGHRS, CDR2 YFSETQ. CDR3 protein: CASRRSGTGDETQYF. The DNA read from the CDR3 is TGCGCCAGCAGGCGATCCGGGACAGGCGATGAGACC.

For this clone: The CDR3 extends 3 residues past the end of the read, so its final part is completed from the germline J gene. This sequence joins TRBV19 and TRBJ1-5; no reliable D call. Trimming removed 7 bases from V and 6 bases from J, with 19 bases in between. The CDR3 extends over 15 amino acids. CDR1 is LNHDA and CDR2 is SQIVND in the germline V gene (reference sequence). The DNA read from the CDR3 is TGTGCCAGTACCGAGTGGGCGGGTGAGCGTCAGCCC. Translating it yields CASTEWAGERQP. In full, the CDR3 reads CASTEWAGERQPQHF.

As regards this clone: The DNA ends 3 residues before the CDR3 does, and the rest of the CDR3 is filled in from the germline J gene. The chain links TRBV7-2 to TRBJ2-5, with D possibly matching TRBD1 (7 bases). This CDR3 is 13 amino acids long. Trimming removed 5 bases at V and 5 bases at J, with 12 bases between. Germline assignment: CDR1 SGHTA and CDR2 FQGNSA. The DNA read from the CDR3 is TGTGCCAGCAGCCTTTCAGGGGGGGAGACC. It encodes CASSLSGGET. The complete CDR3 sequence is CASSLSGGETQYF.

To note about this clone: With the read ending 3 residues before the CDR3 end, the germline J gene is used to fill in that end. The chain has TRBV7-9 and TRBJ1-6; TRBD1 is a possible D gene (5 bases). V lost 3 bases and J 7 bases, leaving 13 bases between the germline ends. The germline gives CDR1 SEHNR, CDR2 FQNEAQ (reference sequence). The CDR3 has 15 residues. The CDR3 protein is CASSFGPGSNSPLHF. The sequenced CDR3 bases are TGTGCCAGCAGCTTCGGCCCAGGGTCCAATTCACCC.

Remarks on this clone: Read data end 3 residues before the CDR3 end; the end is taken from the germline J gene. The chain employs TRBV5-4 and TRBJ1-6; D is uncertain. CDR3 length: 14 residues. Trimming left V 3 bases short and J 11 bases short, with 15 bases between. From germline, CDR1 is SGHNT and CDR2 YYREEE (reference sequence). CDR3 DNA, as far as it was read: TGTGCCAGCAGCTCCAGGTTGGCTTTGGCACCC. Translation: CASSSRLALAP. The full CDR3 sequence reads CASSSRLALAPLHF.

A note on this clone: The CDR3 extends 3 residues past the end of the read, so its final part is completed from the germline J gene. The V gene is TRBV12-3 or TRBV12-4, the J gene TRBJ2-1, with 10 bases identical to TRBD1. V was pared by 7 bases and J by 2 bases, with 5 bases of the junction left unmatched. This CDR3 has 15 residues. CDR3 residues: CASNPDRGAYNEQFF. CDR3 bases read: TGTGCCAGCAACCCGGACAGGGGGGCCTACAATGAG.

Comments on this clone: The read stops 3 residues short of the end of the CDR3; the missing end is completed from the germline J gene. The chain couples TRBV19 to TRBJ1-2; 7 positions agree with TRBD1. Germline V gives CDR1 LNHDA, CDR2 SQIVND (reference sequence). This CDR3 spans 13 amino acids. CDR3 sequence reads: CASRGGGWETYTF. CDR3 DNA (partial): TGTGCCAGTAGAGGAGGGGGCTGGGAGACC.

About this clone itself: The read ends 3 residues before the CDR3 terminus; that terminus is restored from the germline J gene. The genes are TRBV20-1 and TRBJ2-7, with 10 nucleotides matching TRBD2. CDR3 size: 15 residues. From germline, CDR1 is DFQATT and CDR2 SNEGSKA (reference sequence). J gave up 4 bases and V 3 bases, and 9 bases lay outside the gene matches. Partial CDR3 DNA: TGCAGTGCTAGGGCCTCTAGCGGGAGTAGGTACGAG. Its protein product is CSARASSGSRYE. The CDR3, in full, reads CSARASSGSRYEQYF.

Concerning this clone itself: The observed sequence ends 3 residues before the CDR3 terminus, with the missing tail filled in from the germline J gene. The chain links TRBV20-1 to TRBJ2-7; 7 nucleotides line up with TRBD1. This CDR3 contains 13 residues. CDR1 is DFQATT, CDR2 SNEGSKA, per germline (reference sequence). J was trimmed by 5 bases and V by 1 base; bases with no gene match: 5. The DNA read from the CDR3 is TGCAGTGCTAGAGCGACAGGGATCAACGAG. It yields the protein CSARATGINE. The full CDR3 protein reads CSARATGINEQYF.

With regard to this clone: The read falls 3 residues short of the CDR3 end, and the missing part is taken from the germline J gene. The chain joins TRBV7-6 to TRBJ2-2, with TRBD1 as a possible D gene (6 bases). This CDR3 is built from 17 residues. V was clipped by 4 bases and J by 2 bases, with 17 bases between them. Per the germline V gene, CDR1 is SGHVS and CDR2 is FNYEAQ. Here the CDR3 reads CASSYPLTGPNTGELFF. CDR3 bases read: TGTGCCAGCAGCTACCCTTTGACAGGTCCTAACACCGGGGAG.

Concerning this clone: The missing CDR3 end, 3 residues past where the read stops, is filled in from the germline J gene. V usage is TRBV6-2 or TRBV6-3 and J usage is TRBJ1-1, with TRBD1 as a possible D gene (6 bases). Germline CDR1 MNHEY, CDR2 SVGEGT. The CDR3 is 16 amino acids. Trimming left V 1 base short and J 0 bases short, with 12 bases between. CDR3 DNA, as far as it was read: TGTGCCAGCAGTTACTATTCACAGGGAATGAACACTGAA. This encodes CASSYYSQGMNTE. The entire CDR3 is CASSYYSQGMNTEAFF.

A word on this clone: From the germline J gene comes the end of the CDR3, since the read stops 3 residues before it. This sequence joins TRBV20-1 and TRBJ2-7, with D tentatively TRBD2 (6 bases). V was pared by 6 bases and J by 4 bases, with 31 bases between. This CDR3 has 18 residues. CDR1 is DFQATT, CDR2 SNEGSKA, per germline (reference sequence). CDR3 region: CSASRGSRGSLLLYEQYF. The sequenced part of the CDR3 DNA is TGCAGTGCCTCCCGGGGGTCGCGGGGCTCACTATTGCTGTACGAG.

Comment on this clone: The read ends 3 residues early relative to the CDR3; the germline J gene fills the gap. The identical CDR3 is also encoded by other nucleotide sequences in the sample. This rearrangement joins TRBV19 to TRBJ1-3; D is perhaps TRBD1 (5 bases). Trimming removed 10 bases at V and 1 base at J, with 11 bases between. The germline CDR1 and CDR2 sequences are LNHDA and SQIVND (reference sequence). The CDR3 has 13 residues. CDR3 amino acids: CAKRGESGNTIYF. The sequenced part of the CDR3 DNA is TGTGCCAAAAGGGGCGAGTCTGGAAACACC.

Regarding this clone: The observed sequence ends 3 residues before the CDR3 terminus, with the missing tail filled in from the germline J gene. This chain uses TRBV2 with TRBJ1-1, with D maybe TRBD1 (5 bases). The CDR3 consists of 13 residues. Germline V gene sequence: CDR1 SNHLY, CDR2 FYNNEI. V was clipped by 6 bases and J by 7 bases, with 15 bases between them. The CDR3 region is CASSGREGGEAFF. The covered CDR3 bases are TGTGCCAGCAGCGGCAGGGAAGGTGGTGAA.

Concerning this clone: The CDR3 end lies 3 residues beyond the end of the read and is filled in from the germline J gene. The J gene is TRBJ1-2, the V gene TRBV30, with 10 nucleotides matching TRBD1. Germline lookup yields CDR1 GTSNPN and CDR2 SVGIG (reference sequence). The CDR3 is 15 residues long. This chain's CDR3 is CAWIFPGQGPNDYTF. Partial CDR3 DNA: TGTGCCTGGATTTTTCCGGGACAGGGGCCAAACGAC.

In the case of this clone: The missing CDR3 end, 3 residues past where the read stops, is filled in from the germline J gene. This chain connects TRBV5-1 to TRBJ1-5, with 8 bases aligning to TRBD1. After removal of 4 bases from V and 7 bases from J, the junction contained 4 bases not matched to a gene. The germline CDR1 and CDR2 sequences are SGHRS and YFSETQ. The CDR3 is 13 amino acids. The covered CDR3 bases are TGCGCCAGCAGCGTACAGGGGGACCAGCCC. Translation: CASSVQGDQP. The whole CDR3 region reads CASSVQGDQPQHF.

CDR3 bases read: TGCAGTGCCACTTCGGGGGGTTTCGTGGGCAATCAGCCC. It is translated as CSATSGGFVGNQP. The complete CDR3 reads CSATSGGFVGNQPQHF. The chain is built from TRBV20-1 and TRBJ1-5; the D gene is possibly TRBD1 (5 bases). The CDR3 end is not reached by the read, which stops 3 residues before it; the germline J gene fills it in. CDR1 DFQATT and CDR2 SNEGSKA come from the germline V gene (reference sequence). The ends were cut back, 6 bases at V and 2 bases at J, with 20 bases in the middle. CDR3 length equals 16 residues.